One and the same sample provided the 14 T cell receptor beta chains below, sequenced in a study of tumor and adjacent non-tumor tissue in lung cancer. No cell sorting was done before RNA was extracted from the tissue. A modified ARM-PCR protocol with three rounds of nested PCR amplified TCRbeta. TCRdb ran MiXCR on the multiplex PCR reads and lists one entry per CDR3 protein. The table records 77,000 or so distinct CDR3 sequences, around 77% of them present only once. The sequenced material came from lung tumor tissue. Receptors were obtained from a woman aged 45-59 years with non-small cell lung cancer.

The gene calls are TRBV6-6 and TRBJ1-2, with D possibly being TRBD1 (6 bases). The V gene's germline CDR1 is MNHNY and CDR2 SVGAGI (reference sequence). The CDR3 runs 14 residues. The CDR3 protein is CVNSISSDSYGYTF. The CDR3 DNA follows: TGTGTCAACAGTATATCCTCGGACAGTTATGGCTACACCTTC.

As to this clonotype: At one of its ends the junction is not consistent with the germline gene, which may arise from a read error. The rearrangement joins TRBV28 to TRBJ2-1, with D uncertain. The CDR3 is 14 amino acids. The germline CDR1 and CDR2 sequences are MDHEN and SYDVKM. The CDR3 protein is CVNSRTASFNEQFF. For the CDR3, the DNA is TGTGTCAACAGTCGAACAGCCTCCTTCAATGAGCAGTTCTTC.

This clonotype has a single count. The CDR3 DNA reads TGTGCCAGCAGTATAGCGGCTTACTATGAGCAGTTCTTC. Translating gives CASSIAAYYEQFF. This chain uses TRBV6-5 with TRBJ2-1, with TRBD2 as a possible D gene (6 bases). Deletions cut 5 bases from V and 8 bases from J, with 13 bases between. The CDR3 runs 13 residues. Germline V lookup: CDR1 MNHEY, CDR2 SVGAGI.

This chain uses TRBV6-6 with TRBJ2-7, with D perhaps being TRBD1 or TRBD2 (5 bases each). The CDR3 length is 16 residues. Trimming left V 5 bases short and J 4 bases short, with 21 bases between. Germline-derived CDR1 and CDR2 are MNHNY and SVGAGI (reference sequence). This CDR3 reads CASSLFSGHGSYEQYF. As DNA, the CDR3 is TGTGCCAGCAGTCTCTTCAGCGGACATGGGTCATACGAGCAGTACTTC.

In regard to this clonotype: A single base separates this from a much larger clone, so it may be a read error. This chain uses TRBV6-1 with TRBJ2-7, with D uncertain. This CDR3 has 14 residues. Germline V gene sequence: CDR1 MNHNS, CDR2 SASEGT. The CDR3 nucleotides read TGTGCCAGCAGTGAAGAACCCCGCTCCTACGAGCAGAACTTC. Protein product: CASSEEPRSYEQNF.

Details on this clonotype: One junction end disagrees with the germline gene, perhaps due to a read error. In DNA form, the CDR3 reads TGTGCCAGCAGGGACGGGTACATTGAAGCTGTCTTT. Its protein product is CASRDGYIEAVF. The genes are TRBV6-5 and TRBJ1-1; no firm D call. This CDR3 is built from 12 residues. In germline, CDR1 is MNHEY, CDR2 SVGAGI.

The chain carries TRBV29-1 and TRBJ2-5, with D perhaps TRBD1 or TRBD2 (5 bases each). In germline, CDR1 is SQVTM, CDR2 ANQGSEA. The CDR3 length is 12 residues. CDR3 sequence reads: CSVATGLETQYF. The DNA for the CDR3 is TGCAGTGTCGCCACGGGGCTAGAGACCCAGTACTTC.

This clonotype has a count of ten or more. The chain is built from TRBV28 and TRBJ2-7; 8 nucleotides line up with TRBD1. V trimming: 3 bases; J trimming: 4 bases; junction bases outside the gene matches: 8. The CDR3 spans 15 residues. Germline V CDR1 and CDR2: MDHEN, SYDVKM. Here the CDR3 reads CASSFQGAGKYEQYF. The CDR3 region has the DNA TGTGCCAGCAGTTTTCAGGGGGCAGGCAAATACGAGCAGTACTTC.

Details on this clonotype: This may be a read error: a much more frequent sequence differs by one nucleotide. The chain is built from TRBV14 and TRBJ2-1; 10 bases are a match to TRBD2. CDR3 length: 16 residues. Germline loops: CDR1 SGHDN, CDR2 FVKESK. The CDR3: CASSQASGRVNNEHFF. CDR3 sequence (DNA): TGTGCCAGCAGCCAAGCAAGCGGGAGGGTGAACAATGAGCACTTCTTC.

A note on this clonotype: One end of the junction does not line up with germline, which may come from a read error. The chain couples TRBV6-5 to TRBJ2-2; TRBD2 might be the D (5 bases). Germline lookup yields CDR1 MNHEY and CDR2 SVGAGI. The CDR3 has 15 residues. The DNA for the CDR3 is TGTGCCAGCTGCACCAGGAGGCCGAGCACCGGGAAGCTGTTTTTT. Its protein product is CASCTRRPSTGKLFF.

A word on this clonotype: One junction end does not reproduce the germline sequence, and a read error may be involved. V gene TRBV6-5 combines with J gene TRBJ1-3, with D possibly TRBD1 on 5 matching bases. The CDR3 sequence is 13 residues long. Germline V gives CDR1 MNHEY, CDR2 SVGAGI. CDR3 sequence: CPSSRTIRDTIYF. The CDR3 nucleotides are TGTCCCAGCAGCCGAACCATCAGGGATACCATATATTTT.

This chain links TRBV5-1 with TRBJ2-2, with D perhaps assigned TRBD1 or TRBD2 (5 bases each). Trimming shortened V by 7 bases and J by 0 bases, and 19 bases separated the two germline ends. CDR1 SGHRS and CDR2 YFSETQ come from the germline V gene. The CDR3 runs 17 residues. The CDR3 DNA follows: TGCGCCAGCGGCGAATACCGGGACCACGCGAACACCGGGGAGCTGTTTTTT. Translation: CASGEYRDHANTGELFF.

This chain joins TRBV6-5 and TRBJ1-4; tentatively, D is TRBD1 (6 bases). Trimming removed 7 bases from V and 3 bases from J, with 21 bases in between. Germline CDR1 MNHEY, CDR2 SVGAGI. The CDR3 has 17 amino acids. The CDR3 DNA is TGTGCCAGCAACCATCCTAATCCAGGGGACTCTAATGAAAAACTGTTTTTT. This encodes CASNHPNPGDSNEKLFF.

Only one count was recorded for this clonotype. Likely a read error: the CDR3 ends without its conserved phenylalanine or tryptophan. The gene calls are TRBV11-2 and TRBJ1-5; D uncertain. CDR1 is SGHAT and CDR2 is FQNNGV in the germline V gene. This CDR3 is built from 15 residues. CDR3 residues: CVSGFDGLSNQPQHL. CDR3 coding DNA: TGTGTCAGCGGCTTTGATGGATTGAGCAATCAGCCCCAGCATCTT.